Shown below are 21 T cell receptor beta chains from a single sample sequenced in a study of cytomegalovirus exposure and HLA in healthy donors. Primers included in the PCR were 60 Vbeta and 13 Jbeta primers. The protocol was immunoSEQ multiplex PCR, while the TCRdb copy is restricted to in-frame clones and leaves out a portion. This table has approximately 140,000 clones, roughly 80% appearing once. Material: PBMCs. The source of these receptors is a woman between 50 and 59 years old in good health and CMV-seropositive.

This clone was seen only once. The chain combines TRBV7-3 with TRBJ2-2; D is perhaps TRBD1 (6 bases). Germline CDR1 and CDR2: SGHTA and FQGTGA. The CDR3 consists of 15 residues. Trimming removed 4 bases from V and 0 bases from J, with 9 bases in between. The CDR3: CASSSRGPNTGELFF. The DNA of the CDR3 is TGTGCCAGCAGCTCCAGGGGCCCGAACACCGGGGAGCTGTTTTTT.

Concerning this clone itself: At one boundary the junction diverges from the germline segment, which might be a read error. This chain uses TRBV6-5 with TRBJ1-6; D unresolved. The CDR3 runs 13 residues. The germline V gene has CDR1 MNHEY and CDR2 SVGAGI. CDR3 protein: CASSKSGNSLLHF. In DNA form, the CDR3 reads TGTGCCAGCTCAAAAAGCGGCAATTCACTCCTCCACTTT.

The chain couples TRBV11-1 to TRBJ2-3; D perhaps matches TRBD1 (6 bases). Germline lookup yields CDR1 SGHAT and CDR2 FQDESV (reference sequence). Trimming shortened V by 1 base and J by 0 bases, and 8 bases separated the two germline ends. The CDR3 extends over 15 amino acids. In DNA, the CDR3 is TGTGCCAGCAGCTTAGAGGGGGAAAGCACAGATACGCAGTATTTT. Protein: CASSLEGESTDTQYF.

The CDR3 spells CASSSKTGIFTHEQYF. In nucleotides, the CDR3 is TGTGCCAGCAGTTCCAAAACAGGGATCTTTACCCACGAGCAGTACTTC. The chain couples TRBV27 to TRBJ2-7, with D possibly TRBD1 on 6 matching bases. CDR1 MNHEY and CDR2 SMNVEV come from the germline V gene (reference sequence). The CDR3 runs 16 residues. Trimming took off 4 bases at V and 5 bases at J, with 21 bases between the two ends.

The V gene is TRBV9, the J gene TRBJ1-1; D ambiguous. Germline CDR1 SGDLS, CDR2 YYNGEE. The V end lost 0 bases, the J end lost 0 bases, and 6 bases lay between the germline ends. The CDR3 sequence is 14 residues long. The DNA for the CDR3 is TGTGCCAGCAGCGTAGAGAGGGTGAACACTGAAGCTTTCTTT. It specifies CASSVERVNTEAFF. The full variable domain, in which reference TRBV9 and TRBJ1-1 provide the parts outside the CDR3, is DSGVTQTPKHLITATGQRVTLRCSPRSGDLSVYWYQQSLDQGLQFLIQYYNGEERAKGNILERFSAQQFPDLHSELNLSSLELGDSALYFCASSVERVNTEAFFGQGTRLTVV.

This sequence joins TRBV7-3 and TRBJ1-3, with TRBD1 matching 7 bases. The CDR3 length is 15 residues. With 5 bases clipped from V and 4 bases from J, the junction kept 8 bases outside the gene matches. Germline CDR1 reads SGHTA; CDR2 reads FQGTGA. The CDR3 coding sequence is TGTGCCAGCAGCCCTGGGACAGCAACCGGAAACACCATATATTTT. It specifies CASSPGTATGNTIYF.

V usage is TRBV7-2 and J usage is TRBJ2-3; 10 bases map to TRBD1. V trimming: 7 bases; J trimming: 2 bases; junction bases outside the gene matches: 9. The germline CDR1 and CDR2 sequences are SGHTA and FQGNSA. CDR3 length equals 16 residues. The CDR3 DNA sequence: TGTGCCAGCATCGAATATGGGACAGGGGCCACAGATACGCAGTATTTT. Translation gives CASIEYGTGATDTQYF.

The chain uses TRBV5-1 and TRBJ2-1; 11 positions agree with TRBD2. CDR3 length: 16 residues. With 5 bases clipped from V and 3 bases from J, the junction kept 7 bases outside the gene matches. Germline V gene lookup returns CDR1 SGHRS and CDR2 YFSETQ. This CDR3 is CASSLAGGSIYNEQFF. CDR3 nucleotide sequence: TGCGCCAGCAGTCTAGCGGGGGGCTCAATCTACAATGAGCAGTTCTTC.

Here the CDR3 DNA reads TGTGCCAGCAGGGCCGGACAGAGAGGTTTCTACGAGCAGTACTTC. As protein: CASRAGQRGFYEQYF. The genes are TRBV7-9 and TRBJ2-7; D perhaps matches TRBD1 (6 bases). The CDR3 covers 15 residues. From germline, CDR1 is SEHNR and CDR2 FQNEAQ (reference sequence). V was clipped by 6 bases and J by 3 bases, with 18 bases between them.

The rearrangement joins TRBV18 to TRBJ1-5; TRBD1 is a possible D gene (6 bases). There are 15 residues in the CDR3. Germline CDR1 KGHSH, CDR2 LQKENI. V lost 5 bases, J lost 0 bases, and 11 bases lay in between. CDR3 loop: CASSSGQYSNQPQHF. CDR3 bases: TGTGCCAGCTCATCCGGACAGTATAGCAATCAGCCCCAGCATTTT. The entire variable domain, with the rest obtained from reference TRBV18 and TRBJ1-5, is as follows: NAGVMQNPRHLVRRRGQEARLRCSPMKGHSHVYWYRQLPEEGLKFMVYLQKENIIDESGMPKERFSAEFPKEGPSILRIQQVVRGDSAAYFCASSSGQYSNQPQHFGDGTRLSIL.

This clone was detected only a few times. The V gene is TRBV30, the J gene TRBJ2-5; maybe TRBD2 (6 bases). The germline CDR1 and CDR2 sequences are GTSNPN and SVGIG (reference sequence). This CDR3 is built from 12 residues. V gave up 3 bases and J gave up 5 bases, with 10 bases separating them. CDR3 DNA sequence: TGTGCCTGGAGGGCTAGCGCGGAGACCCAGTACTTC. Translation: CAWRASAETQYF.

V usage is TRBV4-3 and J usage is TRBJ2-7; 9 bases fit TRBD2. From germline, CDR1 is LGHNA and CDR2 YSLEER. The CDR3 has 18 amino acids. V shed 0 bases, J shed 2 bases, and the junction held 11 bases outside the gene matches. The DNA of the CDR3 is TGCGCCAGCAGCCAAGATATACCGGGGCGGGGGGGAACCTACGAGCAGTACTTC. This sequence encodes CASSQDIPGRGGTYEQYF.

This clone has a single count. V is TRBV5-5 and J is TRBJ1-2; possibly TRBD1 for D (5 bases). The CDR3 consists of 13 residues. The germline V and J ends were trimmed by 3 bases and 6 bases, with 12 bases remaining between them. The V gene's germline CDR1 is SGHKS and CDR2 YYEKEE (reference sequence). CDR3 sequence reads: CASSWGLGHGYTF. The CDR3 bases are TGTGCCAGCAGCTGGGGACTTGGGCATGGCTACACCTTC.

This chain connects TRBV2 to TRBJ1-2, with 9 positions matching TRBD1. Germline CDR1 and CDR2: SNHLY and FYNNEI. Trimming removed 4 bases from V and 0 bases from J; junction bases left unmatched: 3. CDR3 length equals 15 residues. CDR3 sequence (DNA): TGTGCCAGCAGTGTGGACAGGGGAGCTAACTATGGCTACACCTTC. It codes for CASSVDRGANYGYTF.

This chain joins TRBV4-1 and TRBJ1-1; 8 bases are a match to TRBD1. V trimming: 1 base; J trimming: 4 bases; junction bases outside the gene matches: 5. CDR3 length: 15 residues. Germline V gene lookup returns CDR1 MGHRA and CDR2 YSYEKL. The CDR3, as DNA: TGCGCCAGCAGCCAAGGAGGACAGGGCCTCACTGAAGCTTTCTTT. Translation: CASSQGGQGLTEAFF.

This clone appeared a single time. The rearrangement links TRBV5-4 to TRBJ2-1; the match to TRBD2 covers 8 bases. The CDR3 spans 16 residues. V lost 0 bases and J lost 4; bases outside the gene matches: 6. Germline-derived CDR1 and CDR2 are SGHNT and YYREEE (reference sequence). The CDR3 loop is CASSLARRGDYNEQFF. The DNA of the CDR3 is TGTGCCAGCAGCTTGGCGCGGCGGGGGGATTACAATGAGCAGTTCTTC.

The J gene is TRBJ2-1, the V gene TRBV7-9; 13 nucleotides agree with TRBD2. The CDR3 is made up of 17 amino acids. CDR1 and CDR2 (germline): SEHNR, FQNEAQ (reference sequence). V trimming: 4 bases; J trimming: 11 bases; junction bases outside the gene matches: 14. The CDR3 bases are TGTGCCAGCAGCTCTCAGGGGGGGACTAGCGGGGTCCTTAAGCAGTTCTTC. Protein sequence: CASSSQGGTSGVLKQFF.

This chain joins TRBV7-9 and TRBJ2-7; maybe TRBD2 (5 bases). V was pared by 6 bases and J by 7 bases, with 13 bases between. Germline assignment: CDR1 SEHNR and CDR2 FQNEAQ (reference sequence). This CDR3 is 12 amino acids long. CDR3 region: CASSFMEEEQYF. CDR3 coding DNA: TGTGCCAGCAGTTTTATGGAGGAGGAGCAGTACTTC.

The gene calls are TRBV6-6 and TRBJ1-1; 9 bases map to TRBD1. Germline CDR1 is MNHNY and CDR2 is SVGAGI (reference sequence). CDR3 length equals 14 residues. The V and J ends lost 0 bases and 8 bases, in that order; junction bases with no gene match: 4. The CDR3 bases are TGTGCCAGCAGTTACTCGGACAGGGGTTGGGAAGCTTTCTTT. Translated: CASSYSDRGWEAFF.

The CDR3 region is CASSPRQALAEKLFF. The CDR3 bases are TGTGCCAGCAGCCCCAGACAGGCGTTGGCGGAAAAACTGTTTTTT. The chain is built from TRBV6-1 and TRBJ1-4; a weak D match, TRBD1 (6 bases). This CDR3 has 15 amino acids. The V gene's germline CDR1 is MNHNS and CDR2 SASEGT. Trimming shortened V by 6 bases and J by 8 bases, and 19 bases separated the two germline ends.

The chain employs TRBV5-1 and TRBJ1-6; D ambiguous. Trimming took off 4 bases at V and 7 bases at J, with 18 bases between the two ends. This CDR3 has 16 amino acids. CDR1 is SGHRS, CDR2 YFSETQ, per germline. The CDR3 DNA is TGCGCCAGCAGCGTAACCCCCGGGAATAGCAATTCACCCCTCCACTTT. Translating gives CASSVTPGNSNSPLHF.